A single sample gave rise to the 7 T cell receptor beta chains below, sequenced in a study of CD8 T cells in ankylosing spondylitis. TCRdb re-called the 5' RACE reads with MiXCR, one entry per CDR3 protein. The data hold some 240,000 distinct CDR3 sequences, with 15% to 20% observed a single time. The sequencing input was blood, either unsorted or a sorted T cell fraction (not recorded which). The receptors derive from a male donor with ankylosing spondylitis or in good health (not recorded which).

The J gene is TRBJ2-2, the V gene TRBV6-5; D may be TRBD1 (5 bases). This CDR3 has 15 residues. V was shortened by 2 bases and J by 1 base, with 8 bases between the two germline ends. Germline lookup yields CDR1 MNHEY and CDR2 SVGAGI. The CDR3 reads CASSYGQGNTGELFF. In DNA form, the CDR3 reads TGTGCCAGCAGTTACGGGCAGGGGAACACCGGGGAGCTGTTTTTT.

A few counts support this clonotype. The V and J genes are TRBV5-6 and TRBJ2-1; 16 bases map to TRBD2. The J segment lost 9 bases and the V segment lost 5 bases, leaving 5 bases of the junction unmatched. The CDR3 contains 15 residues. Germline V gene lookup returns CDR1 SGHDT and CDR2 YYEEEE. The CDR3 nucleotides are TGTGCCAGCAGTCCCGGGACTAGCGGGAGGGGTGAGCAGTTCTTC. This translates into CASSPGTSGRGEQFF.

The J gene is TRBJ2-7, the V gene TRBV6-6; 8 bases map to TRBD2. The junction had 4 bases not matched to a gene; V was cut back by 6 bases and J by 3 bases. The CDR3 sequence is 13 residues long. The V gene's germline CDR1 is MNHNY and CDR2 SVGAGI (reference sequence). CDR3 region: CASRAGTSYEQYF. CDR3 sequence (DNA): TGTGCCAGCAGAGCCGGGACTAGCTACGAGCAGTACTTC.

The chain has TRBV4-1 and TRBJ2-1; tentatively, D is TRBD1 or TRBD2 (5 bases each). In germline, CDR1 is MGHRA, CDR2 YSYEKL. This CDR3 is built from 20 residues. The V gene lost 0 bases and the J gene lost 8 bases, with 29 bases spanning the gap. The CDR3 coding sequence is TGCGCCAGCAGCCAAGAGCCCACTCCCACCCCTCCTAGCTTAGGGGATGAGCAGTTCTTC. Protein: CASSQEPTPTPPSLGDEQFF.

The chain couples TRBV29-1 to TRBJ1-3; possibly TRBD1 for D (5 bases). The germline V and J ends were trimmed by 6 bases and 6 bases, with 21 bases remaining between them. CDR1 and CDR2 from the germline V gene are SQVTM and ANQGSEA. The CDR3 has 15 residues. The CDR3 here is CSVSGTSAFENTIYF. In DNA form, the CDR3 reads TGCAGCGTCTCCGGGACCTCCGCATTCGAAAACACCATATATTTT.

There are a few counts of this clonotype. The gene calls are TRBV3-1 and TRBJ2-7; 11 nucleotides align to TRBD2. The CDR3 spans 15 residues. The germline V gene has CDR1 LGHDT and CDR2 YNNKEL (reference sequence). V gave up 4 bases and J gave up 4 bases; unmatched junction bases: 6. For the CDR3, the DNA is TGTGCCAGCAGCCTCAGGGGACTAGCGGTTTACGAGCAGTACTTC. It is translated as CASSLRGLAVYEQYF.

The chain is built from TRBV3-1 and TRBJ2-5; 8 positions agree with TRBD1. The CDR3 spans 15 residues. The germline CDR1 and CDR2 sequences are LGHDT and YNNKEL (reference sequence). The V and J ends lost 1 base and 5 bases, in that order; junction bases with no gene match: 6. The CDR3 region has the DNA TGTGCCAGCAGCCAAGTTTCAGGGGGCATGGAGACCCAGTACTTC. It is translated as CASSQVSGGMETQYF.